A selection of T cell receptor beta chains follows, all from one sample in a study of blood T cell repertoires in COVID-19. The repertoire was sequenced with immunoSEQ multiplex PCR; TCRdb's copy has only in-frame clones and lacks some. The repertoire consists of roughly 290,000 clones, with 90% occurring once and the leading ten covering roughly 6.8%. The sample taken for sequencing was peripheral blood. The source of these receptors is a woman younger than 45 with COVID-19, enrolled during active disease. CDR3s leave out the opening cysteine and the closing phenylalanine or tryptophan. The order of the fields is CDR3 protein, J gene, V gene.

ASSGGTGRFDTEAF	TRBJ1-1	TRBV5-1
ASSPGQGGAGELF	TRBJ2-2	TRBV5-1
ASSAGTGDEKLF	TRBJ1-4	TRBV9
ASSPIRGGETQY	TRBJ2-5	TRBV7-9
ASSQGLNGELF	TRBJ2-2	TRBV4-1
ASSPGDTGANVLT	TRBJ2-6	TRBV28
ASTPAGVGNEQF	TRBJ2-1	TRBV9
ASSGEDRGRRGYT	TRBJ1-2	TRBV5-1
ATSERISGSDEQY	TRBJ2-7	TRBV15
ASTPSAVNTGELF	TRBJ2-2	TRBV7-9
AISDLAGGNQPQH	TRBJ1-5	TRBV10-3
ASSYSGGVGQPQH	TRBJ1-5	TRBV6-5
ASSSPAVLYQPQH	TRBJ1-5	TRBV6-2/TRBV6-3
ASSRTGTEAF	TRBJ1-1	TRBV2
ASSYSQLAWTFSEQF	TRBJ2-1	TRBV6-2/TRBV6-3
AWSVQTGTPGGKLF	TRBJ1-4	TRBV30
ASSLAGGGTDTQY	TRBJ2-3	TRBV6-5
AWADSRDSPLH	TRBJ1-6	TRBV30
ASSSPGTTVYGYT	TRBJ1-2	TRBV28
ASSSTGFGNTEAF	TRBJ1-1	TRBV11-2
ASSPFPGPGEPGYGYT	TRBJ1-2	TRBV18
ASRLITRELAYNEQF	TRBJ2-1	TRBV12-2
ASNIPGTSGQTPTDTQY	TRBJ2-3	TRBV2
ASSPPQGVEAF	TRBJ1-1	TRBV12-3/TRBV12-4
ATSGLLGGYEQY	TRBJ2-7	TRBV28